This TCR beta chain is drawn from a study of vaccination and CD4 T cells after COVID-19. About the study: Each individual in the study obtained two doses of BNT162b2 or mRNA-1273 vaccine. Post-COVID sampling occurred a median roughly 100 days after diagnosis (range 35 to 161).

On this clonotype: The target antigen is unknown.

The CDR3 has 12 residues. Germline loops: CDR1 LNHDA, CDR2 SQIVND (reference sequence). Trimming removed 7 bases from V and 16 bases from J, with 20 bases in between. Treatment here: approximately nine-day PBMC culture with coronavirus spike peptide pools or control peptides (ViraFEST assay). Cultured CD4+ T-cell DNA underwent Oncomine TCR Beta short-read sequencing. TCRdb reanalysed the PCR reads using MiXCR and keeps one entry per CDR3 protein. The data contain 25,000 to 30,000 distinct CDR3 sequences, about 60% of them singletons. The sequencing here drew on CD4+ T cells from blood, cultured in vitro, taken after SARS-CoV-2 vaccination. The receptor was isolated from a human donor who received a COVID-19 vaccine. The genes are TRBV19 and TRBJ1-5, with D possibly TRBD1 on 5 matching bases. The DNA for the CDR3 is TGTGCCAGTAATAACCCCGGGACCCACATTCATTTT. Its protein product is CASNNPGTHIHF.